This TCR beta chain was obtained from a study of technical replicates of blood from a few donors. Per germline, CDR1 MNHEY and CDR2 SVGAGI. The CDR3 is 13 residues long. V lost 6 bases, J lost 8 bases, and 16 bases lay in between. Assay: immunoSEQ multiplex PCR; the TCRdb copy retains only in-frame clones and omits some. The table lists tens of thousands of clones, approximately 86% of them singletons, with roughly 4.8% in the top ten. What was sequenced was PBMCs. This TCR was recovered from a human donor in good health. Some clones in this sample may be carry-over from other donors' samples. This chain joins TRBV6-5 and TRBJ1-2; D remains ambiguous. The CDR3 sequence: CASSPDWARGYTF. CDR3 in DNA: TGTGCCAGCAGCCCGGACTGGGCTCGGGGCTACACCTTC.